The 25 T cell receptor beta chains below come from one sample, sequenced in a study of identical twins. TCRdb used MiXCR to reprocess the 5' RACE reads, holding one entry per CDR3 protein. The sample has around 1.7 million distinct CDR3 sequences; more than 30% are singletons. The specimen sequenced was cord blood. The receptors were sampled from a newborn girl in good health.

This clonotype was seen many times. The rearrangement uses TRBV7-2 and TRBJ2-5; D might be TRBD2 (7 bases). V was shortened by 4 bases and J by 1 base, with 13 bases between the two germline ends. The CDR3 length is 15 residues. Germline V gene data show CDR1 as SGHTA and CDR2 as FQGNSA. CDR3 in DNA: TGTGCCAGCAGCTCTAGGGGGACTATCCAAGAGACCCAGTACTTC. It yields the protein CASSSRGTIQETQYF.

This rearrangement joins TRBV20-1 to TRBJ2-7, with D possibly TRBD1 on 5 matching bases. Germline V lookup: CDR1 DFQATT, CDR2 SNEGSKA (reference sequence). Trimming removed 3 bases from V and 2 bases from J, with 17 bases in between. The CDR3 is made up of 15 amino acids. This chain's CDR3 is CSASDLRGWAYEQYF. Here the CDR3 DNA reads TGCAGTGCTAGCGATTTAAGGGGTTGGGCCTACGAGCAGTACTTC.

In its sample, this clonotype was seen a few times. The chain combines TRBV10-3 with TRBJ1-5; perhaps TRBD1 as D (6 bases). CDR3 length: 13 residues. Trimming pared 6 bases from V and 3 bases from J, leaving 9 bases between. The V gene's germline CDR1 is ENHRY and CDR2 SYGVKD. The CDR3 spells CAIRPGHNQPQHF. Here the CDR3 DNA reads TGTGCCATCAGGCCGGGACACAATCAGCCCCAGCATTTT.

In its sample, this clonotype was seen a few times. The chain combines TRBV20-1 with TRBJ2-1; 9 nucleotides align to TRBD2. V gave up 0 bases and J gave up 6 bases; unmatched junction bases: 6. The CDR3 contains 15 residues. Germline V gene lookup returns CDR1 DFQATT and CDR2 SNEGSKA (reference sequence). The CDR3 loop reads CSARDALAGLNEQFF. CDR3 coding DNA: TGCAGTGCTAGAGACGCACTAGCGGGCCTCAATGAGCAGTTCTTC.

This chain connects TRBV30 to TRBJ1-1, with 8 nucleotides matching TRBD1. V lost 0 bases, J lost 1 base, and 10 bases stayed unmatched. The CDR3 is 17 residues long. CDR1 is GTSNPN and CDR2 is SVGIG in the germline V gene (reference sequence). The CDR3 DNA follows: TGTGCCTGGAGTGTAAGGTCCGGACAGGGAGGGAACACTGAAGCTTTCTTT. It translates to CAWSVRSGQGGNTEAFF.

The chain recombines TRBV5-1 with TRBJ2-2; D may match TRBD1 or TRBD2 (5 bases each). This CDR3 is 14 amino acids long. V gave up 5 bases and J gave up 5 bases, with 13 bases separating them. Germline lookup yields CDR1 SGHRS and CDR2 YFSETQ. As DNA, the CDR3 is TGCGCCAGCAGTTCTCGGGGCTTTACCGGGGAGCTGTTTTTT. Translated, it gives CASSSRGFTGELFF.

As for this clonotype: Given a much more abundant clone one base away, this may be a read error. The rearrangement joins TRBV28 to TRBJ2-7; D is unclear. This CDR3 comprises 12 residues. The germline CDR1 and CDR2 sequences are MDHEN and SYDVKM. V was pared by 8 bases and J by 7 bases, with 15 bases between. Here the CDR3 reads CASSTHYNEQYF. Written as DNA, the CDR3 is TGTGCCAGCTCAACCCACTACAATGAGCAGTACTTC.

The chain recombines TRBV9 with TRBJ1-2; the match to TRBD1 covers 7 bases. The CDR3 runs to 15 residues. The V gene's germline CDR1 is SGDLS and CDR2 YYNGEE. V was pared by 3 bases and J by 0 bases, with 5 bases of the junction left unmatched. Here the CDR3 DNA reads TGTGCCAGCAGCGCCCAGGGGGAAGCTAACTATGGCTACACCTTC. Translation: CASSAQGEANYGYTF.

There are a few counts of this clonotype. The rearrangement joins TRBV5-1 to TRBJ2-5; D gene ambiguous. V lost 4 bases to trimming and J lost 1 base, with 8 bases between them. The germline gives CDR1 SGHRS, CDR2 YFSETQ. CDR3 length: 13 amino acids. DNA of the CDR3: TGCGCCAGCAGCCCGATATCCCAAGAGACCCAGTACTTC. Amino acids: CASSPISQETQYF.

The CDR3 DNA reads as TGTGCCAGCAGCTTAGTCCAGGGAGCTTTCTTT. Translated, it gives CASSLVQGAFF. This chain links TRBV7-9 with TRBJ1-1; TRBD1 might be the D (5 bases). Trimming took off 1 base at V and 10 bases at J, with 7 bases between the two ends. CDR3 length equals 11 residues. CDR1 is SEHNR and CDR2 is FQNEAQ in the germline V gene (reference sequence). The entire variable domain, with the rest obtained from reference TRBV7-9 and TRBJ1-1, is as follows: DTGVSQNPRHKITKRGQNVTFRCDPISEHNRLYWYRQTLGQGPEFLTYFQNEAQLEKSRLLSDRFSAERPKGSFSTLEIQRTEQGDSAMYLCASSLVQGAFFGQGTRLTVV.

This clonotype was counted a few times. The chain links TRBV4-1 to TRBJ2-1; the match to TRBD2 covers 7 bases. This CDR3 is built from 16 residues. From germline, CDR1 is MGHRA and CDR2 YSYEKL. With V trimmed by 2 bases and J by 2 bases, 6 bases remained unmatched. The CDR3 sequence: CASSQLVAGAYNEQFF. The CDR3, as DNA: TGCGCCAGCAGCCAACTGGTGGCGGGAGCCTACAATGAGCAGTTCTTC.

This clonotype was recorded a few times. The V gene is TRBV5-1, the J gene TRBJ2-3; 9 bases are a match to TRBD1. V lost 4 bases to trimming and J lost 3 bases; unmatched junction nucleotides: 9. Germline V gene lookup returns CDR1 SGHRS and CDR2 YFSETQ. The CDR3 sequence is 16 residues long. The CDR3 here is CASSPTGGVRTDTQYF. The CDR3 DNA sequence: TGCGCCAGCAGCCCAACAGGGGGCGTAAGGACAGATACGCAGTATTTT.

V is TRBV24-1 and J is TRBJ2-3, with D perhaps matching TRBD1 (5 bases). Trimming stripped 1 base from V and 3 bases from J, with 10 bases between. The CDR3 is 15 amino acids. Per the germline V gene, CDR1 is KGHDR and CDR2 is SFDVKD. CDR3 nucleotides: TGTGCCACCAGTGATTTAAGGGGATTGACAGATACGCAGTATTTT. It is translated as CATSDLRGLTDTQYF.

This clonotype was counted at least ten times. V is TRBV10-3 and J is TRBJ2-4, with D perhaps matching TRBD2 (6 bases). With 11 bases removed from V and 0 bases from J, the gap between germline ends came to 11 bases. The CDR3 has 13 amino acids. CDR1 is ENHRY, CDR2 SYGVKD, per germline. The CDR3, as DNA: TGTGCCTCCTCGGGGGTAGCCAAAAACATTCAGTACTTC. It yields the protein CASSGVAKNIQYF.

This clonotype was seen more than once but under ten times. This chain uses TRBV4-2 with TRBJ2-3, with TRBD2 identical over 14 bases. The CDR3 is 17 amino acids. J was trimmed by 2 bases and V by 3 bases; bases with no gene match: 4. Germline-derived CDR1 and CDR2 are LGHNA and YNFKEQ. The CDR3 protein is CASSQGLAGEPTDTQYF. The CDR3, as DNA: TGTGCCAGCAGCCAGGGACTAGCGGGGGAACCCACAGATACGCAGTATTTT.

This clonotype appeared many times. The chain is built from TRBV29-1 and TRBJ1-2, with D uncertain. Germline V gives CDR1 SQVTM, CDR2 ANQGSEA. There are 13 residues in the CDR3. Trimming pared 6 bases from V and 3 bases from J, leaving 14 bases between. The CDR3 DNA reads as TGCAGCGTGCCTAGGACTTTGGACTATGGCTACACCTTC. It encodes CSVPRTLDYGYTF.

The rearrangement joins TRBV20-1 to TRBJ1-6; D uncertain. CDR3 length: 11 amino acids. Trimming cost V 3 bases and J 7 bases, with 4 bases left between them. The germline gives CDR1 DFQATT, CDR2 SNEGSKA (reference sequence). CDR3 residues: CSASANSPLHF. As DNA, the CDR3 is TGCAGTGCTAGCGCAAATTCACCCCTCCACTTT.

The chain couples TRBV4-1 to TRBJ2-5; a weak D match, TRBD2 (5 bases). The ends were cut back, 1 base at V and 11 bases at J, with 23 bases in the middle. Germline-derived CDR1 and CDR2 are MGHRA and YSYEKL. This CDR3 is built from 16 residues. For the CDR3, the DNA is TGCGCCAGCAGCCAAGGGCCTAGCAGCCGGTACAATGAGCAGTACTTC. Translating it yields CASSQGPSSRYNEQYF.

This chain links TRBV29-1 with TRBJ2-5; 7 bases line up with TRBD1. Germline V gives CDR1 SQVTM, CDR2 ANQGSEA. Trimming at V came to 3 bases and at J to 4 bases, leaving 5 bases not matched to a gene. The CDR3 length is 13 residues. The CDR3 sequence: CSVDKGAGETQYF. In nucleotides, the CDR3 is TGCAGCGTTGACAAGGGGGCTGGAGAGACCCAGTACTTC. Full variable domain (remainder filled in from reference TRBV29-1 and TRBJ2-5): SAVISQKPSRDICQRGTSLTIQCQVDSQVTMMFWYRQQPGQSLTLIATANQGSEATYESGFVIDKFPISRPNLTFSTLTVSNMSPEDSSIYLCSVDKGAGETQYFGPGTRLLVL.

The chain recombines TRBV5-4 with TRBJ2-7; D is unresolved. The J call may be faulty, since TRBJ2-5 better matches the DNA end. Germline-derived CDR1 and CDR2 are SGHNT and YYREEE (reference sequence). The CDR3 covers 11 residues. CDR3 in amino acids: CASTRRETQYF. CDR3 sequence (DNA): TGTGCCAGCACCAGAAGGGAGACCCAGTACTTC.

The table lists this clonotype with a few counts. The genes are TRBV11-2 and TRBJ1-2; 11 nucleotides agree with TRBD1. The V gene end was trimmed by 0 bases and the J gene end by 0 bases; junction bases not matched to a gene: 6. The germline V gene has CDR1 SGHAT and CDR2 FQNNGV. The CDR3 totals 18 residues. As DNA, the CDR3 is TGTGCCAGCAGCTTAGAAACGGGGACAGGGGGAGCTAACTATGGCTACACCTTC. Translated: CASSLETGTGGANYGYTF.

The chain links TRBV30 to TRBJ1-2, with 8 nucleotides matching TRBD1. This CDR3 has 14 residues. With 0 bases clipped from V and 4 bases from J, the junction kept 4 bases outside the gene matches. In germline, CDR1 is GTSNPN, CDR2 SVGIG (reference sequence). The DNA for the CDR3 is TGTGCCTGGAGTGTAGGGACAGGTGGCTATGGCTACACCTTC. It is translated as CAWSVGTGGYGYTF.

The chain joins TRBV27 to TRBJ2-1, with D perhaps TRBD1 or TRBD2 (5 bases each). TRBJ2-7 explains the end of the DNA better; the J call may be wrong. Germline V lookup: CDR1 MNHEY, CDR2 SMNVEV (reference sequence). The CDR3 extends over 16 amino acids. CDR3 in amino acids: CASSPLEGISYNEQYF. The CDR3, as DNA: TGTGCCAGCAGCCCGCTAGAGGGGATCTCCTACAATGAGCAGTACTTC.

The chain carries TRBV10-3 and TRBJ1-6, with D uncertain. CDR1 and CDR2 from the germline V gene are ENHRY and SYGVKD. The CDR3 is 13 amino acids. The V and J ends lost 1 base and 8 bases respectively, with 6 bases between them. The CDR3 sequence is CAISEWADSPLHF. The DNA for the CDR3 is TGTGCCATCAGTGAGTGGGCTGATTCACCCCTCCACTTT.

The V call is TRBV15, the J call TRBJ1-3, with 8 bases identical to TRBD1. The junction had 4 bases not matched to a gene; V was cut back by 4 bases and J by 2 bases. The CDR3 loop spans 15 amino acids. CDR1 is LNHNV, CDR2 YYDKDF, per germline (reference sequence). The CDR3 loop is CATSIDRGTGNTIYF. Here the CDR3 DNA reads TGTGCCACCAGCATCGACAGGGGAACTGGAAACACCATATATTTT.